This is a list of T cell receptor beta chains from one sample in a study of shared T cell receptors in the human thymus. Measured with immunoSEQ multiplex PCR; TCRdb has only the in-frame clones, and not every one. The table lists about 610,000 clones, roughly 90% of them singletons. These sequences were also reported in another study, on human thymus T cells.

Sequenced sample: thymocytes. The receptors come from a boy younger than two with a congenital heart defect. The CDR3 runs from the conserved cysteine through the conserved F or W. D genes are given only for firm matches. Expanded clones get a size class; other rows say once, few or many, or leave the size out.

J gene: TRBJ2-7; D gene: TRBD2; V gene: TRBV9; clone size: .; CDR3 protein: CASSVGGRAGSYEQYF; CDR3 DNA: TGTGCCAGCAGCGTAGGCGGGAGGGCAGGCTCCTACGAGCAGTACTTC
J gene: TRBJ2-3; D gene: TRBD1; V gene: TRBV5-1; clone size: .; CDR3 protein: CASSSDRGRATSTDTQYF; CDR3 DNA: TGCGCCAGCAGCTCTGACAGGGGACGGGCCACTAGCACAGATACGCAGTATTTT
J gene: TRBJ2-1; D gene: TRBD1; V gene: TRBV7-2; clone size: .; CDR3 protein: CASSSPGQGYNEQFF; CDR3 DNA: TGTGCCAGCAGCTCTCCGGGACAGGGGTACAATGAGCAGTTCTTC
J gene: TRBJ1-3; D gene: .; V gene: TRBV23-1; clone size: .; CDR3 protein: CASSLPGLRNTIYF; CDR3 DNA: TGCGCCAGCAGCCTCCCAGGGCTTCGAAACACCATATATTTT
J gene: TRBJ2-1; D gene: TRBD2; V gene: TRBV7-9; clone size: .; CDR3 protein: CASSPYDSGRANEQFF; CDR3 DNA: TGTGCCAGCAGCCCCTACGATAGCGGGAGGGCCAATGAGCAGTTCTTC
J gene: TRBJ2-7; D gene: .; V gene: TRBV5-1; clone size: .; CDR3 protein: CASSSSRGPYEQYF; CDR3 DNA: TGCGCCAGCAGCTCAAGCAGGGGTCCCTACGAGCAGTACTTC
J gene: TRBJ1-1; D gene: TRBD1; V gene: TRBV11-1; clone size: .; CDR3 protein: CASSLMDRGMNTEAFF; CDR3 DNA: TGTGCCAGCAGCTTAATGGACAGGGGAATGAACACTGAAGCTTTCTTT
J gene: TRBJ1-5; D gene: .; V gene: TRBV19; clone size: .; CDR3 protein: CASSIIDSPNQPQHF; CDR3 DNA: TGTGCCAGTAGTATAATTGACAGCCCTAATCAGCCCCAGCATTTT
J gene: TRBJ2-7; D gene: .; V gene: TRBV6-1; clone size: .; CDR3 protein: CASTQRLASEQYF; CDR3 DNA: TGTGCCAGCACCCAACGGCTAGCGAGCGAGCAGTACTTC
J gene: TRBJ2-5; D gene: .; V gene: TRBV6-1; clone size: .; CDR3 protein: CASSGNREETQYF; CDR3 DNA: TGTGCCAGCAGTGGAAACAGGGAAGAGACCCAGTACTTC
J gene: TRBJ2-3; D gene: TRBD2; V gene: TRBV2; clone size: .; CDR3 protein: CASRKEAGVYF; CDR3 DNA: TGTGCCAGCAGGAAGGAAGCGGGAGTGTATTTT
J gene: TRBJ2-2; D gene: TRBD1; V gene: TRBV28; clone size: .; CDR3 protein: CASATWLGQGRTGELFF; CDR3 DNA: TGTGCCAGCGCAACCTGGCTCGGACAGGGAAGGACCGGGGAGCTGTTTTTT
J gene: TRBJ2-1; D gene: TRBD1; V gene: TRBV28; clone size: .; CDR3 protein: CASRPKRGPSYNEQFF; CDR3 DNA: TGTGCCAGCAGGCCAAAGAGGGGGCCCTCCTACAATGAGCAGTTCTTC
J gene: TRBJ2-7; D gene: TRBD1; V gene: TRBV14; clone size: few; CDR3 protein: CASSQGTGGAEQYF; CDR3 DNA: TGTGCCAGCAGCCAAGGGACAGGGGGCGCCGAGCAGTACTTC
J gene: TRBJ1-3; D gene: .; V gene: TRBV7-9; clone size: .; CDR3 protein: CASSLDWRLRGNTIYF; CDR3 DNA: TGTGCCAGCAGCTTAGATTGGAGGCTACGGGGAAACACCATATATTTT
J gene: TRBJ2-2; D gene: TRBD2; V gene: TRBV11-3; clone size: .; CDR3 protein: CASSRLAGANGELFF; CDR3 DNA: TGTGCCAGCAGCCGACTAGCGGGAGCGAACGGGGAGCTGTTTTTT
J gene: TRBJ2-1; D gene: .; V gene: TRBV15; clone size: .; CDR3 protein: CATSRAGDTYNEQFF; CDR3 DNA: TGTGCCACCAGCAGAGCTGGGGACACCTACAATGAGCAGTTCTTC
J gene: TRBJ2-1; D gene: TRBD2; V gene: TRBV7-9; clone size: .; CDR3 protein: CASTLAGLGGVALNEQFF; CDR3 DNA: TGTGCCAGCACCTTAGCGGGACTGGGCGGGGTAGCTCTTAATGAGCAGTTCTTC
J gene: TRBJ2-7; D gene: .; V gene: TRBV4-2; clone size: few; CDR3 protein: CASSQVYARRNVYEQYF; CDR3 DNA: TGTGCCAGCAGCCAAGTGTATGCTAGAAGAAATGTCTACGAGCAGTACTTC
J gene: TRBJ2-7; D gene: TRBD2; V gene: TRBV5-1; clone size: .; CDR3 protein: CASSLGMASGYEQYF; CDR3 DNA: TGCGCCAGCAGCTTGGGAATGGCTAGCGGCTACGAGCAGTACTTC
J gene: TRBJ2-7; D gene: TRBD1; V gene: TRBV6-1; clone size: .; CDR3 protein: CASSVGQGESYEQYF; CDR3 DNA: TGTGCCAGCAGTGTAGGACAGGGGGAGTCCTACGAGCAGTACTTC
J gene: TRBJ1-2; D gene: TRBD1; V gene: TRBV27; clone size: .; CDR3 protein: CASSSSGTGVRWDYGYTF; CDR3 DNA: TGTGCCAGTAGTTCGTCCGGGACAGGGGTAAGGTGGGACTATGGCTACACCTTC
J gene: TRBJ2-1; D gene: .; V gene: TRBV7-9; clone size: .; CDR3 protein: CASSPTGRSYNEQFF; CDR3 DNA: TGTGCCAGCAGCCCGACAGGTAGATCTTACAATGAGCAGTTCTTC
J gene: TRBJ2-3; D gene: TRBD2; V gene: TRBV4-3; clone size: .; CDR3 protein: CASSQDSGGSHSTDTQYF; CDR3 DNA: TGCGCCAGCAGCCAAGATTCCGGCGGGAGTCATAGCACAGATACGCAGTATTTT
J gene: TRBJ2-5; D gene: .; V gene: TRBV6-5; clone size: .; CDR3 protein: CASSHSFHQETQYF; CDR3 DNA: TGTGCCAGCAGCCACAGTTTTCATCAAGAGACCCAGTACTTC
J gene: TRBJ2-5; D gene: .; V gene: TRBV11-2; clone size: .; CDR3 protein: CASSLGQAPGEETQYF; CDR3 DNA: TGTGCCAGCAGCTTAGGACAGGCCCCCGGCGAGGAGACCCAGTACTTC
J gene: TRBJ1-1; D gene: TRBD1; V gene: TRBV4-3; clone size: once; CDR3 protein: CASSQEVDRGQNTEAFF; CDR3 DNA: TGCGCCAGCAGCCAAGAGGTTGACAGGGGCCAGAACACTGAAGCTTTCTTT
J gene: TRBJ1-5; D gene: .; V gene: TRBV5-8; clone size: .; CDR3 protein: CASSSYQPQHF; CDR3 DNA: TGTGCCAGCAGCTCCTATCAGCCCCAGCATTTT
J gene: TRBJ1-2; D gene: TRBD1; V gene: TRBV9; clone size: .; CDR3 protein: CASSTRDRPDYGYTF; CDR3 DNA: TGTGCCAGCAGCACTCGGGACAGGCCAGACTATGGCTACACCTTC
J gene: TRBJ2-7; D gene: TRBD2; V gene: TRBV10-1; clone size: .; CDR3 protein: CASSESRRERYEQYF; CDR3 DNA: TGCGCCAGCAGTGAGTCCAGGCGGGAGCGGTACGAGCAGTACTTC
J gene: TRBJ2-5; D gene: TRBD2; V gene: TRBV4-1; clone size: .; CDR3 protein: CASSPTSGRQETQYF; CDR3 DNA: TGCGCCAGCAGCCCGACTAGCGGTCGTCAAGAGACCCAGTACTTC
J gene: TRBJ1-6; D gene: TRBD1; V gene: TRBV6-5; clone size: .; CDR3 protein: CASSPGQGNSPLHF; CDR3 DNA: TGTGCCAGCAGCCCGGGACAGGGGAATTCACCCCTCCACTTT
J gene: TRBJ1-2; D gene: .; V gene: TRBV12-5; clone size: once; CDR3 protein: CASGLITARGDGYTF; CDR3 DNA: TGTGCTAGTGGTTTGATTACAGCGCGGGGGGATGGCTACACCTTC
J gene: TRBJ2-7; D gene: TRBD1; V gene: TRBV4-2; clone size: .; CDR3 protein: CASSQAGTGAYEQYF; CDR3 DNA: TGTGCCAGCAGCCAAGCAGGGACAGGGGCTTACGAGCAGTACTTC
J gene: TRBJ2-7; D gene: TRBD2; V gene: TRBV2; clone size: .; CDR3 protein: CASRELASGKQETYEQYF; CDR3 DNA: TGTGCCAGCAGGGAGCTGGCTAGCGGGAAGCAAGAGACCTACGAGCAGTACTTC
J gene: TRBJ1-1; D gene: .; V gene: TRBV27; clone size: .; CDR3 protein: CASRFALGGTEAFF; CDR3 DNA: TGTGCCAGTCGTTTCGCGCTTGGGGGGACTGAAGCTTTCTTT
J gene: TRBJ2-3; D gene: TRBD2; V gene: TRBV18; clone size: .; CDR3 protein: CASSPGLAVLNSTDTQYF; CDR3 DNA: TGTGCCAGCTCACCAGGACTAGCGGTGCTTAATAGCACAGATACGCAGTATTTT
J gene: TRBJ2-7; D gene: .; V gene: TRBV5-1; clone size: .; CDR3 protein: CASSPRGESYEQYF; CDR3 DNA: TGCGCCAGCTCCCCCAGGGGAGAGTCCTACGAGCAGTACTTC
J gene: TRBJ2-2; D gene: TRBD1; V gene: TRBV5-1; clone size: .; CDR3 protein: CASSPGQGEAPNTGELFF; CDR3 DNA: TGCGCCAGCAGCCCGGGACAGGGGGAGGCCCCGAACACCGGGGAGCTGTTTTTT
J gene: TRBJ2-3; D gene: TRBD2; V gene: TRBV30; clone size: .; CDR3 protein: CAWRGGDTQYF; CDR3 DNA: TGTGCCTGGAGGGGGGGGGATACGCAGTATTTT
J gene: TRBJ1-4; D gene: TRBD1; V gene: TRBV19; clone size: .; CDR3 protein: CASSSRDRVGKLFF; CDR3 DNA: TGTGCCAGTAGCTCCCGGGACAGGGTCGGAAAACTGTTTTTT
J gene: TRBJ1-2; D gene: TRBD1; V gene: TRBV7-3; clone size: .; CDR3 protein: CASSGSDRVGGYTF; CDR3 DNA: TGTGCCAGCAGCGGGTCGGACAGGGTCGGTGGCTACACCTTC
J gene: TRBJ1-1; D gene: .; V gene: TRBV19; clone size: .; CDR3 protein: CASSRRPTDEAFF; CDR3 DNA: TGTGCCAGTAGTAGGCGACCGACAGATGAAGCTTTCTTT
J gene: TRBJ2-7; D gene: .; V gene: TRBV27; clone size: .; CDR3 protein: CASSRFRDKSYEQYF; CDR3 DNA: TGTGCCAGCAGTCGATTCCGGGACAAGTCCTACGAGCAGTACTTC
J gene: TRBJ2-1; D gene: .; V gene: TRBV9; clone size: .; CDR3 protein: CASSVLIQGMEGNEQFF; CDR3 DNA: TGTGCCAGCAGCGTCCTAATACAGGGTATGGAAGGCAATGAGCAGTTCTTC
J gene: TRBJ2-7; D gene: TRBD2; V gene: TRBV19; clone size: few; CDR3 protein: CASSIQRDSRGEQYF; CDR3 DNA: TGTGCCAGTAGTATCCAGCGGGACTCTAGGGGCGAGCAGTACTTC
J gene: TRBJ2-5; D gene: TRBD2; V gene: TRBV4-3; clone size: .; CDR3 protein: CASSLEGREPTSFQYF; CDR3 DNA: TGCGCCAGCAGTCTAGAGGGGCGGGAGCCAACCTCTTTCCAGTACTTC
J gene: TRBJ2-7; D gene: TRBD1; V gene: TRBV18; clone size: .; CDR3 protein: CASSPGQGSYEQYF; CDR3 DNA: TGTGCCAGCTCACCGGGACAGGGGAGCTACGAGCAGTACTTC
J gene: TRBJ2-3; D gene: .; V gene: TRBV27; clone size: .; CDR3 protein: CASSPRDWDTDTQYF; CDR3 DNA: TGTGCCAGCAGTCCTCGGGATTGGGACACAGATACGCAGTATTTT
J gene: TRBJ2-7; D gene: .; V gene: TRBV19; clone size: few; CDR3 protein: CAAGQPYRAEF; CDR3 DNA: TGTGCTGCGGGACAGCCCTACCGGGCGGAGTTC
J gene: TRBJ2-7; D gene: .; V gene: TRBV15; clone size: .; CDR3 protein: CATSREVLAACGYEQYF; CDR3 DNA: TGTGCCACCAGCAGAGAAGTCCTGGCCGCGTGCGGCTACGAGCAGTACTTC
J gene: TRBJ2-1; D gene: .; V gene: TRBV11-2; clone size: .; CDR3 protein: CASSLGLSSSYNEQFF; CDR3 DNA: TGTGCCAGCAGCTTAGGTCTGTCGAGCTCCTACAATGAGCAGTTCTTC
J gene: TRBJ2-1; D gene: TRBD2; V gene: TRBV4-3; clone size: .; CDR3 protein: CASSHDGGDEQFF; CDR3 DNA: TGCGCCAGCAGCCATGACGGGGGGGATGAGCAGTTCTTC
J gene: TRBJ2-3; D gene: TRBD1; V gene: TRBV19; clone size: .; CDR3 protein: CASTPTGEEGDTQYF; CDR3 DNA: TGTGCCAGTACCCCGACAGGGGAAGAAGGAGATACGCAGTATTTT
J gene: TRBJ2-1; D gene: TRBD2; V gene: TRBV7-9; clone size: .; CDR3 protein: CASSPLAGTTYNEQFF; CDR3 DNA: TGTGCCAGCAGCCCGCTAGCGGGGACCACCTACAATGAGCAGTTCTTC
J gene: TRBJ1-2; D gene: .; V gene: TRBV6-1; clone size: .; CDR3 protein: CASSEAYRGTLHGYTF; CDR3 DNA: TGTGCCAGCAGTGAAGCGTATAGGGGAACCCTCCATGGCTACACCTTC
J gene: TRBJ1-2; D gene: .; V gene: TRBV11-3; clone size: .; CDR3 protein: CASSLGSYGYTF; CDR3 DNA: TGTGCCAGCAGCTTAGGGAGCTATGGCTACACCTTC
J gene: TRBJ2-3; D gene: TRBD2; V gene: TRBV15; clone size: .; CDR3 protein: CATSRVMGSGSADTQYF; CDR3 DNA: TGTGCCACCAGCAGAGTCATGGGAAGCGGGAGCGCAGATACGCAGTATTTT